Reported below is one T cell receptor (beta chain). Its antigen is as yet unknown. Up to about 2 ug genomic DNA was used for TCRB CDR3 amplification. The PCR used 60 V beta and 13 J beta primers. The assay was immunoSEQ multiplex PCR, and TCRdb's table has in-frame clones only and misses some. The sample contains more than 45,000 clones, about four fifths of which appear only once. This record comes from a study of glioma-infiltrating T cells after dendritic cell vaccination. Study-level points and caveats: Patients with more pretreatment TILs had longer time to progression and survival.

Stated time point: after dendritic cell vaccination, including at tumor progression/relapse. Blood PBMC samples: pre-vaccination, two weeks post third vaccination, and at tumor progression. This CDR3 region has 12 residues. CDR1 is SGHVS and CDR2 is FQNEAQ in the germline V gene. V was shortened by 1 base and J by 5 bases, with 6 bases between the two germline ends. The chain is built from TRBV7-8 and TRBJ2-7; D is unclear. The source is a human donor with glioblastoma. This specimen consisted of blood, obtained after dendritic cell vaccination. CDR3 protein: CASSLGSNEQYF. In nucleotides, the CDR3 is TGTGCCAGCAGCTTAGGTTCCAACGAGCAGTACTTC.